These 27 T cell receptor beta chains share one sample of origin, sequenced in a study of blood T cell repertoires in COVID-19. Sequenced by immunoSEQ multiplex PCR; TCRdb stores in-frame clones only, minus some. The sample includes about 330,000 clones, around 87% of them seen just once. The specimen was PBMCs or T cells enriched from blood (not recorded which). These receptors all come from a woman aged 25 to 39 who had recovered from COVID-19.

The sample holds one count of this clone. The chain has TRBV4-1 and TRBJ1-3; D is unresolved. V lost 3 bases to trimming and J lost 3 bases, with 15 bases between them. Germline V CDR1 and CDR2: MGHRA, YSYEKL. This CDR3 is built from 16 residues. As DNA, the CDR3 is TGCGCCAGCAGCCATCTTACGGCGGCGGGTGGAAACACCATATATTTT. It translates to CASSHLTAAGGNTIYF.

This chain connects TRBV19 to TRBJ1-1; D possibly corresponds to TRBD1 (5 bases). The ends were cut back, 5 bases at V and 0 bases at J, with 13 bases in the middle. The CDR3 is 15 residues long. Looked up from germline, CDR1 is LNHDA and CDR2 is SQIVND (reference sequence). For the CDR3, the DNA is TGTGCCAGTAGTTCCCGTGGGGGGATGAACACTGAAGCTTTCTTT. This codes for CASSSRGGMNTEAFF.

V is TRBV6-2 or TRBV6-3 and J is TRBJ1-1; a weak D match, TRBD1 (5 bases). CDR1 and CDR2 (germline): MNHEY, SVGEGT. The CDR3 consists of 15 residues. Trimming pared 4 bases from V and 1 base from J, leaving 13 bases between. This CDR3 is CASSWRGRSNTEAFF. In DNA, the CDR3 is TGTGCCAGCAGTTGGCGGGGGAGGTCGAACACTGAAGCTTTCTTT.

The genes are TRBV11-2 and TRBJ1-4; TRBD1 might be the D (5 bases). The CDR3 covers 14 residues. The ends were cut back, 5 bases at V and 4 bases at J, with 11 bases in the middle. Germline loops: CDR1 SGHAT, CDR2 FQNNGV. CDR3 nucleotides: TGTGCCAGCAGCCTGGGGCAGAGTAATGAAAAACTGTTTTTT. Translation: CASSLGQSNEKLFF.

The gene calls are TRBV4-1 and TRBJ2-5; 10 bases are a match to TRBD1. This CDR3 contains 15 residues. The trim removed 5 bases at V and 2 bases at J, leaving 5 bases unmatched. CDR1 MGHRA and CDR2 YSYEKL come from the germline V gene. CDR3 sequence reads: CASSLRQGAQETQYF. In nucleotides, the CDR3 is TGCGCCAGCAGCTTGAGACAGGGGGCGCAAGAGACCCAGTACTTC.

A few counts support this clone. V usage is TRBV28 and J usage is TRBJ1-2; D is perhaps TRBD1 (6 bases). CDR3 size: 13 residues. From germline, CDR1 is MDHEN and CDR2 SYDVKM. Trimming shortened V by 6 bases and J by 7 bases, and 15 bases separated the two germline ends. The CDR3 bases are TGTGCCAGCAGCAGGGGAGAATCGAGTGGCTACACCTTC. As protein: CASSRGESSGYTF.

The chain employs TRBV30 and TRBJ1-1; 7 bases fit TRBD1. The CDR3 is 13 residues long. Germline V gene sequence: CDR1 GTSNPN, CDR2 SVGIG (reference sequence). J lost 0 bases, V lost 6 bases, and 4 bases had no gene match. CDR3 in DNA: TGTGCCTGCCGAGGGGGCTTGAACACTGAAGCTTTCTTT. It is translated as CACRGGLNTEAFF.

CDR3 amino acids: CASSVVVTDTQYF. In DNA form, the CDR3 reads TGTGCCAGCAGCGTAGTAGTTACAGATACGCAGTATTTT. The chain joins TRBV9 to TRBJ2-3; D gene uncertain. CDR1 and CDR2 (germline): SGDLS, YYNGEE. Trimming left V 0 bases short and J 3 bases short, with 5 bases between. The CDR3 spans 13 residues.

The chain has TRBV7-6 and TRBJ1-4; a possible D gene is TRBD1 (6 bases). Germline V gene sequence: CDR1 SGHVS, CDR2 FNYEAQ. This CDR3 spans 15 amino acids. With 5 bases removed from V and 8 bases from J, the gap between germline ends came to 18 bases. The CDR3, as DNA: TGTGCCAGCAGCGACAGAACAGGGATTGCGGAAAAACTGTTTTTT. Amino acid sequence: CASSDRTGIAEKLFF.

The CDR3 DNA sequence: TGTGCCAGCAGTGAAGGGACTAGCGGGGGCCCTAACACCGGGGAGCTGTTTTTT. It specifies CASSEGTSGGPNTGELFF. This chain links TRBV6-4 with TRBJ2-2, with TRBD2 matching over 14 bases. V lost 3 bases, J lost 2 bases, and 5 bases stayed unmatched. The CDR3 contains 18 residues. Germline V gives CDR1 MRHNA, CDR2 SNTAGT.

This chain links TRBV20-1 with TRBJ1-5; D is unclear. CDR1 is DFQATT, CDR2 SNEGSKA, per germline (reference sequence). The CDR3 runs to 11 residues. Trimming cost V 0 bases and J 11 bases, with 8 bases left between them. The CDR3 bases are TGCAGTGCTAGAGACGGGAAGACCCAGCATTTT. It specifies CSARDGKTQHF.

The genes are TRBV7-2 and TRBJ1-2; a possible D gene is TRBD1 (5 bases). Between the trimmed V and J ends, which lost 2 bases and 4 bases, there was a span of 11 bases. Germline V gives CDR1 SGHTA, CDR2 FQGNSA. This CDR3 spans 14 amino acids. The CDR3 reads CASSLSTASYGYTF. The CDR3 DNA reads as TGTGCCAGCAGCTTATCGACAGCTTCCTATGGCTACACCTTC.

This chain connects TRBV10-3 to TRBJ1-1, with 7 nucleotides matching TRBD1. CDR3 length: 14 residues. Trimming at V came to 10 bases and at J to 0 bases, leaving 8 bases not matched to a gene. The germline CDR1 and CDR2 sequences are ENHRY and SYGVKD. CDR3 in amino acids: CASRQGRLNTEAFF. The DNA of the CDR3 is TGTGCCAGCCGACAGGGCAGGCTGAACACTGAAGCTTTCTTT.

This chain connects TRBV4-2 to TRBJ2-5, with 9 bases aligning to TRBD2. This CDR3 is 16 amino acids long. CDR1 and CDR2 from the germline V gene are LGHNA and YNFKEQ. With 4 bases clipped from V and 2 bases from J, the junction kept 8 bases outside the gene matches. The CDR3 nucleotides read TGTGCCAGCAGCCGTTCCTTAGCGGGGGAGCAAGAGACCCAGTACTTC. Translating it yields CASSRSLAGEQETQYF.

The chain is built from TRBV11-2 and TRBJ1-5; TRBD1 agrees at 7 bases. V was clipped by 5 bases and J by 8 bases; unmatched bases: 12. The CDR3 is 15 residues long. Germline V gives CDR1 SGHAT, CDR2 FQNNGV. The CDR3 DNA reads TGTGCCAGCAGCCCCGGGACAGCGCCCGGGAAGCCCCAGCATTTT. Its translation: CASSPGTAPGKPQHF.

The CDR3 DNA follows: TGCGCCAGCAGCCAAGATTGGGGGGATTATAGCAATCAGCCCCAGCATTTT. Residues: CASSQDWGDYSNQPQHF. The chain combines TRBV4-1 with TRBJ1-5; tentative D call: TRBD1 (5 bases). The CDR3 consists of 17 residues. Germline V CDR1 and CDR2: MGHRA, YSYEKL. V gave up 0 bases and J gave up 0 bases, with 12 bases separating them.

The V gene is TRBV4-1, the J gene TRBJ1-3, with D possibly matching TRBD1 (5 bases). Germline V gene sequence: CDR1 MGHRA, CDR2 YSYEKL. CDR3 length equals 15 residues. The V and J ends lost 1 base and 2 bases respectively, with 9 bases between them. The CDR3 is CASSQVQGTGNTIYF. The DNA of the CDR3 is TGCGCCAGCAGCCAAGTCCAGGGCACTGGAAACACCATATATTTT.

The V and J genes are TRBV7-2 and TRBJ2-1; no reliable D call. Per germline, CDR1 SGHTA and CDR2 FQGNSA. The CDR3 has 14 amino acids. V was pared by 5 bases and J by 2 bases, with 10 bases between. The CDR3 protein is CASSLEQPYNEQFF. DNA of the CDR3: TGTGCCAGCAGCCTAGAACAACCCTACAATGAGCAGTTCTTC.

CDR3 residues: CASSLATGGGSTEAFF. CDR3 sequence (DNA): TGCGCCAGCAGCTTGGCCACGGGTGGGGGGAGCACTGAAGCTTTCTTT. The chain employs TRBV5-1 and TRBJ1-1; maybe TRBD1 (5 bases). Between the trimmed V and J ends, which lost 0 bases and 4 bases, there was a span of 16 bases. CDR1 SGHRS and CDR2 YFSETQ come from the germline V gene. The CDR3 extends over 16 amino acids.

In this sample, this clone turned up once. J is TRBJ1-2 and V is TRBV29-1; D gene unclear. Germline V gene sequence: CDR1 SQVTM, CDR2 ANQGSEA. V dropped 6 bases and J dropped 8 bases, with 19 bases sitting between them. The CDR3 sequence is 13 residues long. The CDR3 loop is CSVGARVRRGYTF. CDR3 DNA: TGCAGCGTCGGCGCTCGGGTGAGGCGGGGCTACACCTTC.

The rearrangement uses TRBV29-1 and TRBJ2-3, with a possible D match to TRBD1 (6 bases). Germline V gene data show CDR1 as SQVTM and CDR2 as ANQGSEA. V gave up 8 bases and J gave up 0 bases, with 21 bases separating them. The CDR3 runs to 16 residues. The chain's CDR3 is CSSRGTSYGSTDTQYF. The DNA for the CDR3 is TGCAGCAGTAGAGGGACATCTTATGGAAGCACAGATACGCAGTATTTT.

V usage is TRBV7-9 and J usage is TRBJ2-2; D gene unclear. Germline CDR1 SEHNR, CDR2 FQNEAQ (reference sequence). The V and J ends lost 11 bases and 7 bases respectively, with 11 bases between them. The CDR3 is 11 amino acids. The DNA for the CDR3 is TGTGCCGGCGGTGGCGGCGGGGAGCTGTTTTTT. It translates to CAGGGGGELFF.

This chain connects TRBV27 to TRBJ1-6; D is uncertain. The germline V and J ends were trimmed by 0 bases and 0 bases, with 3 bases remaining between them. The CDR3 runs to 15 residues. Germline CDR1 reads MNHEY; CDR2 reads SMNVEV (reference sequence). The CDR3 sequence is CASSLSSSYNSPLHF. In DNA form, the CDR3 reads TGTGCCAGCAGTTTATCCAGCTCCTATAATTCACCCCTCCACTTT.

V and J are TRBV7-9 and TRBJ1-6; 10 positions agree with TRBD1. The V segment lost 5 bases and the J segment 6 bases; nucleotides outside the gene matches: 4. The CDR3 loop spans 15 amino acids. Germline lookup yields CDR1 SEHNR and CDR2 FQNEAQ (reference sequence). This CDR3 reads CASSLRDRGNSPLHF. CDR3 bases: TGTGCCAGCAGCCTCCGGGACAGGGGTAATTCACCCCTCCACTTT.

V is TRBV5-1 and J is TRBJ2-5; 12 nucleotides match TRBD2. Germline V gene sequence: CDR1 SGHRS, CDR2 YFSETQ. The CDR3 has 15 amino acids. With V trimmed by 4 bases and J by 2 bases, 3 bases remained unmatched. The DNA of the CDR3 is TGCGCCAGCAGCGCAGGACTAGCGGGACAAGAGACCCAGTACTTC. Protein product: CASSAGLAGQETQYF.

This clone has only one observation. The V gene is TRBV9, the J gene TRBJ2-1, with 8 bases that match TRBD2. Per the germline V gene, CDR1 is SGDLS and CDR2 is YYNGEE. The CDR3 is 16 residues long. The J segment lost 0 bases and the V segment lost 4 bases, leaving 6 bases of the junction unmatched. CDR3 nucleotide sequence: TGTGCCAGCAGCCCCCGGACTAGCTCCTCCTACAATGAGCAGTTCTTC. Protein product: CASSPRTSSSYNEQFF.

This clone showed up just a few times. The chain employs TRBV7-8 and TRBJ1-2, with 7 bases lining up with TRBD1. CDR3 length: 15 residues. Germline assignment: CDR1 SGHVS and CDR2 FQNEAQ. J was trimmed by 4 bases and V by 3 bases; bases with no gene match: 8. The CDR3 spells CASSFVTGLGYGYTF. CDR3 nucleotide sequence: TGTGCCAGCAGCTTCGTGACAGGGTTGGGCTATGGCTACACCTTC.